These 3 T cell receptor beta chains were sequenced from one sample in a study of response to subunit inactivated influenza vaccine (dated by TCRdb to the late 2010s). Receptor libraries were prepared by RT-PCR. Reads for this sample came from an Illumina HiSeq 2500. The raw public reads went through TCRdb reprocessing: fastp at Q25, MiXCR clone calling, in-frame beta chains kept. Rows are unified per CDR3 protein, each entry keeping the most common DNA and genes. For this sample the table gives about 570,000 distinct CDR3 sequences, of which 11% were detected only once. The leading ten clones occupy about 11% of the sample. These same records also appear under a second study, on T cells expressing NK-cell markers. Reported in the second study: 5'RACE template switching, by which a universal primer site and unique molecular identifiers were added, was used to make TCR beta cDNA libraries.

The sample here was PBMCs from blood, taken on the day of vaccination. The receptors come from a man aged 50 to 59 who received an inactivated influenza vaccine. Donor details come from another sample of the same person, matched by shared clones.

The genes are TRBV25-1 and TRBJ2-2; no firm D call. CDR1 and CDR2 from the germline V gene are MGHDK and SYGVNS. The CDR3 length is 14 residues. V was trimmed by 5 bases and J by 3 bases, leaving 10 bases between them. CDR3: CASSFGYDTGELFF. DNA of the CDR3: TGTGCCAGCAGTTTTGGCTACGACACCGGGGAGCTGTTTTTT.

This chain links TRBV30 with TRBJ2-5, with TRBD1 matching over 7 bases. Losses at the gene ends were 7 bases for V and 1 base for J; bases not matched to a gene: 9. Germline lookup yields CDR1 GTSNPN and CDR2 SVGIG (reference sequence). CDR3 length: 14 residues. The CDR3 sequence: CASSRGLVQETQYF. In DNA form, the CDR3 reads TGTGCCTCCTCTAGGGGGCTTGTCCAAGAGACCCAGTACTTC. The complete variable domain, with remaining parts taken from reference TRBV30 and TRBJ2-5, reads SQTIHQWPATLVQPVGSPLSLECTVEGTSNPNLYWYRQAAGRGLQLLFYSVGIGQISSEVPQNLSASRPQDRQFILSSKKLLLSDSGFYLCASSRGLVQETQYFGPGTRLLVL.

The V gene is TRBV6-2 or TRBV6-3, the J gene TRBJ2-3, with 9 bases aligning to TRBD2. With V trimmed by 2 bases and J by 2 bases, 5 bases remained unmatched. Germline-derived CDR1 and CDR2 are MNHEY and SVGEGT. The CDR3 spans 16 residues. The CDR3 coding sequence is TGTGCCAGCAGTTACGATTCTAGCGGGAACACAGATACGCAGTATTTT. Residues: CASSYDSSGNTDTQYF.